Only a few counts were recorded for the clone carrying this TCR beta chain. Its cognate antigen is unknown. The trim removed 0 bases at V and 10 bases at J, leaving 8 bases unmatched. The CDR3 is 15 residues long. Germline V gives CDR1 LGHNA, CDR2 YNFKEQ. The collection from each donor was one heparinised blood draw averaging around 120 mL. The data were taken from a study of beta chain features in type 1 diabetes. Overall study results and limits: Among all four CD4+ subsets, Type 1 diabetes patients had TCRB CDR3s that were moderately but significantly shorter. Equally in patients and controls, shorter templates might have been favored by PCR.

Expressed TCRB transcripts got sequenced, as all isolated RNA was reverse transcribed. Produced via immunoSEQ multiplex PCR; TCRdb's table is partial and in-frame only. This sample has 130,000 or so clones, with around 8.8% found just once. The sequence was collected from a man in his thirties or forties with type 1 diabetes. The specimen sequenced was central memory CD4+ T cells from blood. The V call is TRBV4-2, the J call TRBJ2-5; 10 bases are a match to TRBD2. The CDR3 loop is CASSQEASGGLDQYF. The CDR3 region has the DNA TGTGCCAGCAGCCAAGAGGCTAGCGGGGGACTGGACCAGTACTTC.